A single sample gave rise to the 17 T cell receptor beta chains below, sequenced in a study of radiotherapy plus CTLA-4 blockade in lung cancer. Repertoires were generated with immunoSEQ multiplex PCR, while TCRdb's copy carries only in-frame clones and drops some. The sample shows more than 75,000 clones, around 84% of them seen only once. Material: peripheral blood, obtained from a patient treated with radiotherapy plus ipilimumab. These receptors were taken from a human donor with non-small cell lung cancer who had stable disease on radiotherapy plus ipilimumab.

This chain joins TRBV19 and TRBJ2-3, with D perhaps matching TRBD1 (6 bases). Germline CDR1 and CDR2: LNHDA and SQIVND (reference sequence). The CDR3 sequence is 14 residues long. V shed 8 bases and J shed 4 bases, with 16 bases lying between them. DNA of the CDR3: TGTGCCAGTGGGGGCGTCAGAGGCGCAGATACGCAGTATTTT. Its translation: CASGGVRGADTQYF.

This rearrangement joins TRBV29-1 to TRBJ1-2; 7 positions agree with TRBD1. Per the germline V gene, CDR1 is SQVTM and CDR2 is ANQGSEA. V was clipped by 6 bases and J by 3 bases; unmatched bases: 10. There are 14 residues in the CDR3. The CDR3 region has the DNA TGCAGCGTCGGAAGAGGGGGCACGGACTATGGCTACACCTTC. It codes for CSVGRGGTDYGYTF.

CDR3: CASSLSGTEQFF. The CDR3, as DNA: TGTGCCAGCAGCCTCAGCGGGACTGAGCAGTTCTTC. The chain couples TRBV5-6 to TRBJ2-1; TRBD2 matches at 7 bases. J lost 9 bases, V lost 4 bases, and 4 bases had no gene match. The CDR3 extends over 12 amino acids. Per the germline V gene, CDR1 is SGHDT and CDR2 is YYEEEE.

This clone turned up a few times. The CDR3 sequence: CASTPGQGGEKLFF. CDR3 coding DNA: TGTGCCAGCACCCCGGGACAGGGGGGAGAAAAACTGTTTTTT. The chain links TRBV9 to TRBJ1-4; the match to TRBD1 covers 11 bases. V was clipped by 6 bases and J by 8 bases; unmatched bases: 6. The CDR3 totals 14 residues. Per germline, CDR1 SGDLS and CDR2 YYNGEE.

In this sample, this clone turned up once. This chain links TRBV4-2 with TRBJ2-4, with 12 bases that match TRBD2. CDR1 and CDR2 (germline): LGHNA, YNFKEQ. With V trimmed by 3 bases and J by 6 bases, 6 bases remained unmatched. The CDR3 runs 16 residues. CDR3 nucleotides: TGTGCCAGCAGCCATGAAAAGACTAGCGGGAGAAACATTCAGTACTTC. This translates into CASSHEKTSGRNIQYF.

The chain links TRBV10-2 to TRBJ2-3; the match to TRBD1 covers 9 bases. Trimming took 6 bases from V and 2 from J; bases not matched to a gene: 9. The CDR3 runs 16 residues. Per germline, CDR1 WSHSY and CDR2 SAAADI. CDR3 sequence reads: CASRSFGTGHTDTQYF. CDR3 DNA: TGCGCCAGCAGAAGTTTCGGGACAGGGCACACAGATACGCAGTATTTT.

The CDR3 sequence: CASSPLRGEKLNNEQFF. Written as DNA, the CDR3 is TGTGCCAGCAGTCCTTTGAGGGGAGAAAAGTTAAACAATGAGCAGTTCTTC. The genes are TRBV27 and TRBJ2-1; D could derive from TRBD1 or TRBD2 (5 bases each). The CDR3 is made up of 17 amino acids. Germline assignment: CDR1 MNHEY and CDR2 SMNVEV (reference sequence). Trimming took off 5 bases at V and 5 bases at J, with 22 bases between the two ends.

The table lists this clone with a count of one. The V gene is TRBV6-1, the J gene TRBJ2-3; TRBD1 or TRBD2 may be the D gene (5 bases each). Germline V gene data show CDR1 as MNHNS and CDR2 as SASEGT. V was shortened by 7 bases and J by 5 bases, with 13 bases between the two germline ends. The CDR3 is 13 amino acids. This chain's CDR3 is CASNRLRGDTQYF. CDR3 nucleotides: TGTGCCAGCAACAGGCTCCGGGGAGATACGCAGTATTTT.

The chain recombines TRBV30 with TRBJ1-2; 10 nucleotides align to TRBD1. Trimming at V came to 1 base and at J to 7 bases, leaving 9 bases not matched to a gene. In germline, CDR1 is GTSNPN, CDR2 SVGIG (reference sequence). The CDR3 is 15 residues long. The CDR3 protein is CAWSGRDRGLGGYTF. As DNA, the CDR3 is TGTGCCTGGAGTGGCCGGGACAGGGGATTAGGTGGCTACACCTTC.

This clone was recorded a few times. The J gene is TRBJ1-2, the V gene TRBV4-1; 7 bases align to TRBD1. The V gene end was trimmed by 1 base and the J gene end by 5 bases; junction bases not matched to a gene: 4. CDR3 length: 14 amino acids. Germline CDR1 is MGHRA and CDR2 is YSYEKL. The CDR3 here is CASSQVGQHYGYTF. The CDR3 coding sequence is TGCGCCAGCAGCCAAGTGGGACAGCATTATGGCTACACCTTC.

The chain employs TRBV10-1 and TRBJ1-5; 7 bases map to TRBD1. CDR3 length: 16 amino acids. V was clipped by 2 bases and J by 0 bases; unmatched bases: 4. Germline V lookup: CDR1 WNHNN, CDR2 SYGVQD (reference sequence). This chain's CDR3 is CASSEETGYSNQPQHF. In DNA, the CDR3 is TGCGCCAGCAGTGAGGAGACAGGGTATAGCAATCAGCCCCAGCATTTT.

The J gene is TRBJ2-7, the V gene TRBV5-4; a weak D match, TRBD2 (7 bases). The length of the CDR3 is 16 residues. Trimming cost V 0 bases and J 1 base, with 14 bases left between them. Germline loops: CDR1 SGHNT, CDR2 YYREEE (reference sequence). CDR3 residues: CASSLGGAGASYEQYF. CDR3 in DNA: TGTGCCAGCAGCTTGGGGGGGGCGGGAGCATCCTACGAGCAGTACTTC. The variable domain in full, completed from reference TRBV5-4 and TRBJ2-7, reads ETGVTQSPTHLIKTRGQQVTLRCSSQSGHNTVSWYQQALGQGPQFIFQYYREEENGRGNFPPRFSGLQFPNYSSELNVNALELDDSALYLCASSLGGAGASYEQYFGPGTRLTVT.

The chain links TRBV5-1 to TRBJ2-7; 8 positions match TRBD1. The trim removed 6 bases at V and 1 base at J, leaving 12 bases unmatched. CDR1 and CDR2 (germline): SGHRS, YFSETQ. The CDR3 runs to 16 residues. The CDR3, as DNA: TGCGCCAGCATCCCGGCGTTAGGACAGGGATCCTACGAGCAGTACTTC. Protein: CASIPALGQGSYEQYF.

The chain uses TRBV6-1 and TRBJ1-6; D is unclear. Looked up from germline, CDR1 is MNHNS and CDR2 is SASEGT. The CDR3 spans 14 residues. The germline V and J ends were trimmed by 3 bases and 7 bases, with 10 bases remaining between them. CDR3 amino acids: CASSDVVGNSPLHF. The CDR3 coding sequence is TGTGCCAGCAGTGATGTCGTAGGAAATTCACCCCTCCACTTT.

This clone was seen more than once but under ten times. The chain is built from TRBV9 and TRBJ2-1, with D perhaps TRBD2 (5 bases). Germline V gives CDR1 SGDLS, CDR2 YYNGEE. V lost 0 bases to trimming and J lost 9 bases, with 7 bases between them. The CDR3 runs 12 residues. CDR3: CASSVAEGEQFF. The CDR3 coding sequence is TGTGCCAGCAGCGTAGCTGAGGGTGAGCAGTTCTTC.

The chain carries TRBV27 and TRBJ2-1; a weak D match, TRBD1 (6 bases). The CDR3 runs to 14 residues. V was pared by 5 bases and J by 2 bases, with 10 bases between. From germline, CDR1 is MNHEY and CDR2 SMNVEV (reference sequence). Here the CDR3 reads CASSPGQTYNEQFF. The CDR3 nucleotides read TGTGCCAGCAGTCCCGGACAGACCTACAATGAGCAGTTCTTC.

This chain joins TRBV28 and TRBJ2-7; 11 bases align to TRBD1. Germline-derived CDR1 and CDR2 are MDHEN and SYDVKM. V lost 5 bases to trimming and J lost 4 bases; unmatched junction nucleotides: 10. The CDR3 contains 16 residues. The CDR3 protein is CASSTGQGARKYEQYF. The CDR3 DNA follows: TGTGCCAGCAGTACCGGACAGGGGGCGCGAAAATACGAGCAGTACTTC.